This entry features one T cell receptor beta chain sequence. Its antigen is unidentified. CDR1 and CDR2 from the germline V gene are SGDLS and YYNGEE. The CDR3 has 15 amino acids. J gave up 0 bases and V 4 bases, and 6 bases lay outside the gene matches. For the second PCR, which ran for roughly 6 to 12 cycles, a sample-barcoded 5' primer and a J-beta primer mix were used. In TCRdb, the 5' RACE reads were re-called with MiXCR into one record per CDR3 protein. The table shows approximately 900,000 distinct CDR3 sequences, with about 48% occurring only once. This sample was included in a study of blood T cells in healthy people across ages. Study context: Capture via template switching afforded approximately one barcoded beta molecule per two T cells. Overall study results and limits: Aged donors had fewer naive CD4+ cells and lower diversity than long-lived donors.

The chain combines TRBV9 with TRBJ1-1, with TRBD1 identical over 7 bases. The clonotype comes from a man younger than 45 in good health. What was sequenced was blood. The CDR3 bases are TGTGCCAGCAGCCAGAATACAGGGGTGAACACTGAAGCTTTCTTT. As protein: CASSQNTGVNTEAFF.